This T cell receptor beta chain was observed in a study of Ad26.COV2.S vaccination and SARS-CoV-2 variants. Treatment meaning: around 19 received Ad26.COV2.S at low or high dose, single or two shots; several received placebo; per-sample allocation not given. Sample collection was performed on day 63 after the first vaccine or placebo injection. Measured with immunoSEQ multiplex PCR; TCRdb has only the in-frame clones, and not every one. The data show about 480,000 clones, approximately 90% seen once. The CDR3 covers 15 residues. Per the germline V gene, CDR1 is SGDLS and CDR2 is YYNGEE. V was cut by 3 bases and J by 4 bases, with 16 bases left in between.

V gene TRBV9 combines with J gene TRBJ1-2; D ambiguous. The TCR sequence derives from a person between 18 and 65 years old who received the Ad26.COV2.S COVID-19 vaccine or a placebo. This specimen was peripheral blood, taken in a trial of Ad26.COV2.S vaccine versus placebo. The CDR3 DNA follows: TGTGCCAGCAGCGCGGGCCCCCTGACCATCTATGGCTACACCTTC. It translates to CASSAGPLTIYGYTF.